The rows below give T cell receptor beta chains drawn from one sample of a study of CD8+ T cells in alopecia areata. Here immunoSEQ multiplex PCR was the method, and the copy in TCRdb shows in-frame clones only, minus some. The top ten hold approximately 7% of the sample, which has 150,000 or so clones, roughly 50% seen once. The sample comprised CD4+ T cells sorted from blood. The source of these receptors is a human donor with alopecia areata. Both conserved end residues are part of each CDR3. D genes are given only for firm matches. Where a row states a size, it is once, few, many or the class of an expanded clone; other rows omit it.

clone size,J gene,CDR3 length,D gene,V gene,CDR3 protein,CDR3 DNA
-,TRBJ2-2,13,-,TRBV30,CAWSQAGTGELFF,TGTGCCTGGTCACAGGCAGGGACCGGGGAGCTGTTTTTT
few,TRBJ2-3,13,-,TRBV29-1,CSAKDTITDTQYF,TGCAGCGCTAAAGACACCATCACAGATACGCAGTATTTT
few,TRBJ1-6,12,-,TRBV6-5,CASSPPDSPLHF,TGTGCCAGCAGTCCGCCAGATTCACCCCTCCACTTT
-,TRBJ2-3,17,-,TRBV28,CASSSGGDSASTDTQYF,TGTGCCAGCAGTTCGGGGGGGGACAGCGCAAGCACAGATACGCAGTATTTT
-,TRBJ2-3,17,-,TRBV15,CATSRDGWDGSTDTQYF,TGTGCCACCAGCAGAGATGGGTGGGACGGCAGCACAGATACGCAGTATTTT
-,TRBJ2-7,14,TRBD1,TRBV15,CATSKGRQGYEQYF,TGTGCCACCAGCAAAGGGCGACAGGGCTACGAGCAGTACTTC
few,TRBJ2-7,14,-,TRBV6-5,CASSPATPRQEQYF,TGTGCCAGCAGTCCCGCTACCCCCCGTCAGGAGCAGTACTTC
few,TRBJ2-7,15,TRBD2,TRBV7-9,CASSLTGRSSYEQYF,TGTGCCAGCAGCTTGACCGGGAGGAGCTCCTACGAGCAGTACTTC
few,TRBJ2-1,16,TRBD1,TRBV29-1,CSARIGTDSSYNEQFF,TGCAGCGCCCGGATCGGGACAGATAGCTCCTACAATGAGCAGTTCTTC
few,TRBJ2-2,14,-,TRBV7-7,CASSLESNTGELFF,TGTGCTAGCAGCTTAGAATCGAACACCGGGGAGCTGTTTTTT
-,TRBJ2-5,16,-,TRBV2,CASSIGLARPQETQYF,TGTGCCAGCAGTATCGGACTCGCCCGACCCCAAGAGACCCAGTACTTC
-,TRBJ2-5,15,TRBD2,TRBV30,CAWSVSVAGGETQYF,TGTGCCTGGAGTGTGTCGGTAGCGGGAGGGGAGACCCAGTACTTC
few,TRBJ2-1,14,-,TRBV7-9,CASSSQQGRNEQFF,TGTGCCAGCAGCTCCCAACAAGGGCGGAATGAGCAGTTCTTC
few,TRBJ1-1,13,-,TRBV7-8,CASSTDRNTEAFF,TGTGCCAGCAGCACAGACAGGAACACTGAAGCTTTCTTT
-,TRBJ1-1,15,-,TRBV4-1,CASSQELYQNTEAFF,TGCGCCAGCAGCCAAGAGTTATACCAGAACACTGAAGCTTTCTTT
-,TRBJ1-2,14,-,TRBV6-5,CASSTGWEYYGYTF,TGTGCCAGCAGTACAGGGTGGGAATACTATGGCTACACCTTC
-,TRBJ2-3,14,-,TRBV5-1,CASSQSTDSDTQYF,TGCGCCAGCAGCCAATCGACAGATTCAGATACGCAGTATTTT
-,TRBJ2-5,17,TRBD1,TRBV9,CASSVAASGGPQETQYF,TGTGCCAGCAGCGTAGCTGCGTCAGGGGGACCTCAAGAGACCCAGTACTTC
-,TRBJ1-1,14,-,TRBV29-1,CSVRPRLPNTEAFF,TGCAGCGTGAGACCTAGATTGCCGAACACTGAAGCTTTCTTT
-,TRBJ2-1,12,TRBD2,TRBV6-6,CASSSGGNEQFF,TGTGCCAGCAGTTCGGGGGGCAATGAGCAGTTCTTC
-,TRBJ1-1,12,-,TRBV27,CARSPISEKAFF,TGTGCCCGCAGCCCCATCTCAGAAAAAGCTTTCTTT
-,TRBJ2-1,15,TRBD2,TRBV14,CASSQFGRALDEQFF,TGTGCCAGCAGCCAATTCGGGAGGGCCTTGGATGAGCAGTTCTTC
-,TRBJ1-2,16,-,TRBV4-1,CASSQDRQPTVGGYTF,TGCGCCAGCAGCCAAGATAGACAGCCAACCGTCGGGGGCTACACCTTC
once,TRBJ2-5,10,-,TRBV2,CASSTRALYF,TGTGCCAGCAGTACCCGGGCCTTGTACTTC
once,TRBJ1-5,14,-,TRBV5-4,CASSRTDYNQPQHF,TGTGCCAGCAGCCGGACGGACTATAATCAGCCCCAGCATTTT
few,TRBJ2-7,13,-,TRBV27,CASSLQGGYQQYF,TGTGCCAGCAGTTTACAGGGGGGCTACCAGCAGTACTTC
-,TRBJ1-3,14,-,TRBV5-1,CASSLTSSGNTIYF,TGCGCCAGCAGCTTGACCAGCTCTGGAAACACCATATATTTT
-,TRBJ1-5,13,-,TRBV29-1,CSVDLGGNQPQHF,TGCAGCGTTGACCTGGGGGGCAATCAGCCCCAGCATTTT
once,TRBJ1-2,14,-,TRBV5-1,CASSSTAGADGYTF,TGCGCCAGCAGCTCTACGGCTGGGGCGGATGGCTACACCTTC
few,TRBJ2-5,14,TRBD1,TRBV29-1,CSGWDRASQETQYF,TGCAGCGGATGGGACAGGGCTAGCCAAGAGACCCAGTACTTC
-,TRBJ1-1,17,-,TRBV18,CASSKPGRRSMNTEAFF,TGTGCCAGCTCTAAACCTGGCCGACGATCCATGAACACTGAAGCTTTCTTT
-,TRBJ2-1,15,TRBD2,TRBV2,CASSEGLAHPDEQFF,TGTGCCAGCAGTGAGGGACTAGCACACCCGGATGAGCAGTTCTTC